Presented here are 3 T cell receptor beta chains from one specimen sequenced in a study of CD4 T cells in relation to SARS-CoV-2 and coronaviruses (dated by TCRdb to about 2021). No antigens are known for them. Receptor amplification or capture employed the immunoSEQ multiplex PCR assay. TCRdb's version of the immuneACCESS table is confined to in-frame rearrangements and falls short of the full clone set. An unresolved V gene accounts for under half of the shortfall where checked; the remainder is of unknown origin. The sample contains about 41,000 clones, approximately 84% of them found a single time. The ten most abundant clones make up 1% to 1.5% of the sample. The sequenced material came from naive CD4+ T cells from PBMCs, cultured in vitro. The intended sense of this specimen's cell subset or site label: naive CD4+ T cells isolated by negative enrichment. The receptor source for this set is an adult with COVID-19.

The chain recombines TRBV10-3 with TRBJ2-2; D perhaps matches TRBD2 (5 bases). In germline, CDR1 is ENHRY, CDR2 SYGVKD. V lost 6 bases, J lost 7 bases, and 6 bases lay in between. CDR3 length: 11 amino acids. In nucleotides, the CDR3 is TGTGCCATCAGGGAGGACGGGGAGCTGTTTTTT. This translates into CAIREDGELFF.

This chain connects TRBV18 to TRBJ2-1; TRBD1 agrees at 9 bases. The CDR3 runs 14 residues. Germline V CDR1 and CDR2: KGHSH, LQKENI. The ends lost 6 bases at V and 4 bases at J; junction bases unmatched: 4. CDR3 sequence reads: CASSPGTGYNEQFF. As DNA, the CDR3 is TGTGCCAGCTCCCCCGGGACAGGGTACAATGAGCAGTTCTTC.

V usage is TRBV18 and J usage is TRBJ1-3, with TRBD1 as a possible D gene (5 bases). This CDR3 spans 14 amino acids. V was clipped by 0 bases and J by 5 bases, with 8 bases between them. The germline gives CDR1 KGHSH, CDR2 LQKENI. The CDR3 DNA sequence: TGTGCCAGCTCACCACCGGACATAAGAAACACCATATATTTT. Protein sequence: CASSPPDIRNTIYF.